These T cell receptor beta chains were read from a single sample in a study of OX40 agonist ivuxolimab in advanced cancers. Sequencing was performed with immunoSEQ multiplex PCR; in TCRdb, only in-frame clones are kept and a portion is missing. The profile shows 30,000 or so clones, around 80% of them singletons. The specimen was CD4+ or CD8+ T cells sorted from blood, collected in a trial of the OX40 agonist ivuxolimab. These receptor sequences come from an adult with an advanced solid tumor such as melanoma, head and neck, liver or kidney cancer. CDR3s include the opening cysteine and the closing phenylalanine or tryptophan. D genes are given only for firm matches. Part of the rows lack a size; the others show once, few, many or a class for expanded clones.

D	V	J	size	DNA	CDR3
.	TRBV30	TRBJ2-1	.	TGTGCCTGGAGGTGGGGGACCGACAATGAGCAGTTCTTC	CAWRWGTDNEQFF
TRBD1	TRBV5-6	TRBJ2-5	few	TGTGCCAGCGAGGGACAGAACCAAGAGACCCAGTACTTC	CASEGQNQETQYF
.	TRBV5-4	TRBJ1-2	.	TGTGCCAGCAGCTTGGACAACTATGGCTACACCTTC	CASSLDNYGYTF
.	TRBV11-2	TRBJ1-2	.	TGTGCCAGCAGCTTATCCCCGGGGGACTATGGCTACACCTTC	CASSLSPGDYGYTF
.	TRBV11-2	TRBJ2-7	.	TGTGCCAGCAGCTTAGTCCCGGGAGCCTACGAGCAGTACTTC	CASSLVPGAYEQYF
.	TRBV6-1	TRBJ2-3	.	TGTGCCAGCAGCCTAGGAAGCGGTAGCACAGATACGCAGTATTTT	CASSLGSGSTDTQYF
TRBD1	TRBV9	TRBJ2-7	.	TGTGCCAGCAGCGTAGCTTACGGGACAGGGGGATACGAGCAGTACTTC	CASSVAYGTGGYEQYF
.	TRBV10-3	TRBJ1-1	.	TGTGCCATCAGTCCCAAGGGAGGGCCTAACACTGAAGCTTTCTTT	CAISPKGGPNTEAFF
.	TRBV13	TRBJ1-6	.	TGTGCCAGCAGCCGCACGAGCTCCTATAATTCACCCCTCCACTTT	CASSRTSSYNSPLHF
.	TRBV4-1	TRBJ2-7	few	TGCGCCAGCAAAGGGGGGGGCGGCGAGCAGTACTTC	CASKGGGGEQYF
.	TRBV19	TRBJ1-1	.	TGTGCCAGTAGTATCGGGGCAGGGAGGACTGAAGCTTTCTTT	CASSIGAGRTEAFF
TRBD1	TRBV30	TRBJ1-1	.	TGTGCCTGGAGTGTCATAGGGGGCATGAACACTGAAGCTTTCTTT	CAWSVIGGMNTEAFF
.	TRBV30	TRBJ1-1	.	TGTGCCTGGAGTCTAGGAATGAACACTGAAGCTTTCTTT	CAWSLGMNTEAFF
.	TRBV30	TRBJ1-2	once	TGTGCCTGGAGTGCCCGGACATACTACACCTTC	CAWSARTYYTF
TRBD2	TRBV19	TRBJ2-7	.	TGTGCCAGTAGTATCGGGGGGGGAGAGTACTACGAGCAGTACTTC	CASSIGGGEYYEQYF
.	TRBV7-6	TRBJ1-1	medium-sized	TGTGCCAGCAGCTTATACCCAAACATGAACACTGAAGCTTTCTTT	CASSLYPNMNTEAFF
TRBD2	TRBV30	TRBJ2-3	few	TGTGCCTGGAGGGCGCCTTTGGCGGGGGGCGAAGATACGCAGTATTTT	CAWRAPLAGGEDTQYF
.	TRBV29-1	TRBJ2-7	.	TGCAGCGTTGAAGATTTCAGGACCCGAGAGCAGTACTTC	CSVEDFRTREQYF
TRBD1	TRBV11-1	TRBJ1-2	.	TGTGCCAGCAGCCCAGGGACAGGGGGAAGAGGCTACACCTTC	CASSPGTGGRGYTF
.	TRBV11-3	TRBJ1-1	medium-sized	TGTGCCAGCAGCTGGGACACTAATATGAACACTGAAGCTTTCTTT	CASSWDTNMNTEAFF
TRBD1	TRBV19	TRBJ2-5	.	TGTGCCAGTAGTATCGGGACAGGGGTATCCCAAGAGACCCAGTACTTC	CASSIGTGVSQETQYF
TRBD2	TRBV11-1	TRBJ2-5	.	TGTGCCAGCACCCCGCGGACTAGCGGAAAAGAGACCCAGTACTTC	CASTPRTSGKETQYF